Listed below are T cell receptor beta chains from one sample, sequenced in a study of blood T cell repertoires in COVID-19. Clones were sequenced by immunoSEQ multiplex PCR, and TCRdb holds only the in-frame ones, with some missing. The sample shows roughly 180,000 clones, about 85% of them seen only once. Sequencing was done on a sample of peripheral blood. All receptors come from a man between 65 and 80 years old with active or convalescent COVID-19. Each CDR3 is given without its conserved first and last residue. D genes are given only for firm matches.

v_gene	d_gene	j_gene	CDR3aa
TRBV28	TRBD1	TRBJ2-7	ASSSWTGGGYEQY
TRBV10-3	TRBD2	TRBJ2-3	AIRSGGGPDTQY
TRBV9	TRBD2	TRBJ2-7	ASSPISSGYGQY
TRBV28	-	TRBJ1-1	ASWGDTEAF
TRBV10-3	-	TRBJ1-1	AISESSGRWNTEAF
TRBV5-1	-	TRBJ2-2	ASSSTATNTGELF
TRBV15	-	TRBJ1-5	ATSRATLNQPQH
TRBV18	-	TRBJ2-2	ASSPPTTRATGELF
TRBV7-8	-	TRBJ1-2	ASSLGGGFYGYT
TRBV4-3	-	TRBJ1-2	ASSQAVYYGYT
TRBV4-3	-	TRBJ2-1	ASRTGTQSGEQF
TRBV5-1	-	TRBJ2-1	ASRGIGLANYNEQF
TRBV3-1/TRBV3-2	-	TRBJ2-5	ASSQDRGLSETQY
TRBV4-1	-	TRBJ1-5	ASSQGGGSYQPQH
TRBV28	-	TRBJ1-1	ASSGQTGPIHTEAF
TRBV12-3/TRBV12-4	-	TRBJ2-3	ASSLAGADTQY
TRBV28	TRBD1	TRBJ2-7	ASSPGQGSYEQY
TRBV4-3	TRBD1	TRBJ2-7	ASSRGQGSYEQY
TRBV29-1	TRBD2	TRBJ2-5	SVDRIAGRSGETQY
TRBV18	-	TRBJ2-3	ASSPSTTDTQY
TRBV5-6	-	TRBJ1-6	ASSSGVLNSPLH
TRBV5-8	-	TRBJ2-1	ASSLAVASNEQF
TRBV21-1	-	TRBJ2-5	ASSRNGQAQETQY
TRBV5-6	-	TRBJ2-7	ASSTQGPYEQY